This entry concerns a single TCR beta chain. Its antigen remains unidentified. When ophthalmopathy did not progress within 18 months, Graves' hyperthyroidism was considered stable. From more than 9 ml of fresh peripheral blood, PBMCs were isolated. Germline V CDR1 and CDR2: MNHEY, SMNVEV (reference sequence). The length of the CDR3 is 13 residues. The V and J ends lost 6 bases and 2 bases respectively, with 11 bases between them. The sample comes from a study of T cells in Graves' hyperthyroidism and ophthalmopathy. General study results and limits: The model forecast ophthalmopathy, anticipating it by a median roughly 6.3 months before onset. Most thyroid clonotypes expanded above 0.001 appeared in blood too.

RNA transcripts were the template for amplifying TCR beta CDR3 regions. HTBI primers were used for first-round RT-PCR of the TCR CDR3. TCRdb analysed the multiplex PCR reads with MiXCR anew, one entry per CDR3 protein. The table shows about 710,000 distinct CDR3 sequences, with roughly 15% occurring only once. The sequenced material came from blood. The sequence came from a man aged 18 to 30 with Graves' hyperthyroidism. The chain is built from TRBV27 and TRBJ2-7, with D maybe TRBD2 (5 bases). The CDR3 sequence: CASRKRATYEQYF. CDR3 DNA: TGTGCCAGCAGAAAGAGGGCTACCTACGAGCAGTACTTC.